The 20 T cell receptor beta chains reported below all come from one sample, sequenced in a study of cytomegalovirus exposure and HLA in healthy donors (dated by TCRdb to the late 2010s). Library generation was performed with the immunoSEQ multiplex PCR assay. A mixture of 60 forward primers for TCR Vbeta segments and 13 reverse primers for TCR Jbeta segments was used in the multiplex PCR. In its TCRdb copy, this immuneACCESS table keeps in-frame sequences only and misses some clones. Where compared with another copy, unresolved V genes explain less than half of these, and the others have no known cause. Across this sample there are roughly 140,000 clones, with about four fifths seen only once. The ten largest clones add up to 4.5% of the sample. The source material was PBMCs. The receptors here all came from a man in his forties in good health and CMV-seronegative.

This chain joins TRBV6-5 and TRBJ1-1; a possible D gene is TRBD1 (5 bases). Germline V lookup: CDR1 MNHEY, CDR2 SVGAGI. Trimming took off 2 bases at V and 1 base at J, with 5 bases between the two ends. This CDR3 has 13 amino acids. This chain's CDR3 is CASSYDRNTEAFF. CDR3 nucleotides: TGTGCCAGCAGTTACGACAGGAACACTGAAGCTTTCTTT.

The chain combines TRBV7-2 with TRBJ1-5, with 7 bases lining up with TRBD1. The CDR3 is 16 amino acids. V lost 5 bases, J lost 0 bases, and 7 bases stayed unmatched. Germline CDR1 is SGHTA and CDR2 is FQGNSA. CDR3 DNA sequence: TGTGCCAGCAGCAACTGGGACAGCTATAGCAATCAGCCCCAGCATTTT. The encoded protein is CASSNWDSYSNQPQHF.

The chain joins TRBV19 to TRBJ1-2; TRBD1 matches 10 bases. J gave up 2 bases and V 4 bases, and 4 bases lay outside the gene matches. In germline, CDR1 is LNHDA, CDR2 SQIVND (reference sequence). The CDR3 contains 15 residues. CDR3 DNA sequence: TGTGCCAGTAGTAAGGGACAGGGGACAAACTATGGCTACACCTTC. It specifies CASSKGQGTNYGYTF.

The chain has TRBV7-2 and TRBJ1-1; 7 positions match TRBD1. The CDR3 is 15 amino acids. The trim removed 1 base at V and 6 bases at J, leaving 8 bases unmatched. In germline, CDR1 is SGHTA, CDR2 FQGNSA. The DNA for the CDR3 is TGTGCCAGCAGCTTAGGAGACAGGGATTCTCCTGAAGCTTTCTTT. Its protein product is CASSLGDRDSPEAFF. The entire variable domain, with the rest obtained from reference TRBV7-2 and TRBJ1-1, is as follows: GAGVSQSPSNKVTEKGKDVELRCDPISGHTALYWYRQSLGQGLEFLIYFQGNSAPDKSGLPSDRFSAERTGGSVSTLTIQRTQQEDSAVYLCASSLGDRDSPEAFFGQGTRLTVV.

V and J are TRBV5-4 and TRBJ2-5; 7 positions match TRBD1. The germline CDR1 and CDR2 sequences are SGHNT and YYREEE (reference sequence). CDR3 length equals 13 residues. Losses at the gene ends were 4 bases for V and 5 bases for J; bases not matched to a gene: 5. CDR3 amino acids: CASSNTGDETQYF. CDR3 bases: TGTGCCAGCAGCAATACAGGGGATGAGACCCAGTACTTC.

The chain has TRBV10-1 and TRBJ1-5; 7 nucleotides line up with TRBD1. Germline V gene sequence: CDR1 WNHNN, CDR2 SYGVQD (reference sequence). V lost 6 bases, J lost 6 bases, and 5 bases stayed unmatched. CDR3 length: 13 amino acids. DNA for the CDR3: TGCGCCAGCAGCACAGGGGTCGGTCAGCCCCAGCATTTT. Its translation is CASSTGVGQPQHF.

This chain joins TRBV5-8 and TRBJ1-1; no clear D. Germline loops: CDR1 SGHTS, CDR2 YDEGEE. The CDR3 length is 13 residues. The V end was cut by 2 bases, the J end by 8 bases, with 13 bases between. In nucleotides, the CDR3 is TGTGCCAGCAGCTTTCCCCCGGGGAAGGAAGCTTTCTTT. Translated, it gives CASSFPPGKEAFF. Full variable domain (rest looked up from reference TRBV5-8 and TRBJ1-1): EAGVTQSPTHLIKTRGQQATLRCSPISGHTSVYWYQQALGLGLQFLLWYDEGEERNRGNFPPRFSGRQFPNYSSELNVNALELEDSALYLCASSFPPGKEAFFGQGTRLTVV.

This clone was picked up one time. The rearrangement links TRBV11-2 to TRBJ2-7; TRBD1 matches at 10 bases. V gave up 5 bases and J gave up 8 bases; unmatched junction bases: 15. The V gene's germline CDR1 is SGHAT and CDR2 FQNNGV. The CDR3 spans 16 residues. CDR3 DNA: TGTGCCAGCAGCCCGACCCCGGGACAGGGGATAGATCAGCAGTACTTC. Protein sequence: CASSPTPGQGIDQQYF.

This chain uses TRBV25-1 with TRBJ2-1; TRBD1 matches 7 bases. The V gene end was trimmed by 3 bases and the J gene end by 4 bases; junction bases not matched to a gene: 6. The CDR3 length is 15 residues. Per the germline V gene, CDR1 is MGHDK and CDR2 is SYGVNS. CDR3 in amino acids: CASSDPGGVYNEQFF. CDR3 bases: TGTGCCAGCAGTGATCCAGGGGGAGTATACAATGAGCAGTTCTTC.

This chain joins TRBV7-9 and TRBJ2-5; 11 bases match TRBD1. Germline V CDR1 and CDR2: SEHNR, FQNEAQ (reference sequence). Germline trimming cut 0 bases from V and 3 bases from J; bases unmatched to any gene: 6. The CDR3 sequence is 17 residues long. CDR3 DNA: TGTGCCAGCAGCTTAGCGAAAGGACAGGGGGCGGAAGAGACCCAGTACTTC. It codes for CASSLAKGQGAEETQYF.

The CDR3 region is CASSLGRQGQSPLHF. The DNA for the CDR3 is TGTGCCAGCAGCTTAGGTCGGCAGGGTCAGTCACCCCTCCACTTT. V and J are TRBV7-2 and TRBJ1-6; D possibly corresponds to TRBD1 (5 bases). Germline CDR1 reads SGHTA; CDR2 reads FQGNSA. Trimming stripped 1 base from V and 10 bases from J, with 14 bases between. The CDR3 length is 15 residues.

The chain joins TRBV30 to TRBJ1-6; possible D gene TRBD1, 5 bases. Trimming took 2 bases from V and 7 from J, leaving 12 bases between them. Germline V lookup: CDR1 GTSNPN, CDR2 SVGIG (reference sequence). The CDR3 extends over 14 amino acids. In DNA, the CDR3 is TGTGCCTGGAGTATATCGCGACAGAATTCACCCCTCCACTTT. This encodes CAWSISRQNSPLHF.

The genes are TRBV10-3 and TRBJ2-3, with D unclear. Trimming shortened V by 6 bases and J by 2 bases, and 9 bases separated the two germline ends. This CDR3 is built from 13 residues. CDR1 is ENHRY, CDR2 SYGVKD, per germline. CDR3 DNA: TGTGCCATCAGGGCGGCAGACACAGATACGCAGTATTTT. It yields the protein CAIRAADTDTQYF.

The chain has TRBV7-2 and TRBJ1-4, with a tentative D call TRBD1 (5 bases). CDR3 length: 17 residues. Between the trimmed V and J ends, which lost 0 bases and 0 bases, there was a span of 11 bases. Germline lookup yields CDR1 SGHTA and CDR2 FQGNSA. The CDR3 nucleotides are TGTGCCAGCAGCTTAGCCGGGCGGGGCCCAACTAATGAAAAACTGTTTTTT. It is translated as CASSLAGRGPTNEKLFF.

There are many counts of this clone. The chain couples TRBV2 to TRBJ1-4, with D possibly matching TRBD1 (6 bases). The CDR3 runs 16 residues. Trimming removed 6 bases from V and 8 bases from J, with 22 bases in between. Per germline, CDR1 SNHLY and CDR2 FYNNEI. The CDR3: CASRAALTGPGEKLFF. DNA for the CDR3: TGTGCCAGCAGGGCCGCCCTTACAGGGCCCGGGGAAAAACTGTTTTTT.

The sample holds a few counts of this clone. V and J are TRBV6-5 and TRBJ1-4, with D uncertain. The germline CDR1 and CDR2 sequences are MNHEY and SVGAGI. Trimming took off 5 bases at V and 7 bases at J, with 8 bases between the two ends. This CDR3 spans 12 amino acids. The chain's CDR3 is CASSGDFEKLFF. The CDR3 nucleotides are TGTGCCAGCAGTGGAGATTTTGAAAAACTGTTTTTT.

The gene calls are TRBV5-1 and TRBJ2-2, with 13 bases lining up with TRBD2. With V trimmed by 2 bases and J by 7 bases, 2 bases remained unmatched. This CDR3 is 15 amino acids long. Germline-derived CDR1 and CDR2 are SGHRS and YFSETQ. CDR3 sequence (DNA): TGCGCCAGCAGCTTCCGACTAGCGGGGGGCGGGGAGCTGTTTTTT. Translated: CASSFRLAGGGELFF. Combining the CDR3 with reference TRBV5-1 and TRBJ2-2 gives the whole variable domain KAGVTQTPRYLIKTRGQQVTLSCSPISGHRSVSWYQQTPGQGLQFLFEYFSETQRNKGNFPGRFSGRQFSNSRSEMNVSTLELGDSALYLCASSFRLAGGGELFFGEGSRLTVL.

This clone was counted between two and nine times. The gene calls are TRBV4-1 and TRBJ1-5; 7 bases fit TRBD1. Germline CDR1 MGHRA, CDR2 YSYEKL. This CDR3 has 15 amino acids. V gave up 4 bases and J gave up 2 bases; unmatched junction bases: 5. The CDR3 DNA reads TGCGCCAGCAGCCTTCGAACAGGGGGCAATCAGCCCCAGCATTTT. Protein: CASSLRTGGNQPQHF.

In DNA, the CDR3 is TGTGCCAGCAGTTTCCCCGGGTCCGAGACCCAGTACTTC. This encodes CASSFPGSETQYF. V is TRBV6-5 and J is TRBJ2-5; D gene ambiguous. The CDR3 consists of 13 residues. Trimming stripped 4 bases from V and 5 bases from J, with 11 bases between. The germline CDR1 and CDR2 sequences are MNHEY and SVGAGI.

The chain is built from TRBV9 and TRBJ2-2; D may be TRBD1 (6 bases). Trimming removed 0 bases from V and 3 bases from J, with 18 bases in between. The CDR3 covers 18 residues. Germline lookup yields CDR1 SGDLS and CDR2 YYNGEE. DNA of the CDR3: TGTGCCAGCAGCGTAGAGGGAGTGAAGGGGGTTTACACCGGGGAGCTGTTTTTT. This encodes CASSVEGVKGVYTGELFF.